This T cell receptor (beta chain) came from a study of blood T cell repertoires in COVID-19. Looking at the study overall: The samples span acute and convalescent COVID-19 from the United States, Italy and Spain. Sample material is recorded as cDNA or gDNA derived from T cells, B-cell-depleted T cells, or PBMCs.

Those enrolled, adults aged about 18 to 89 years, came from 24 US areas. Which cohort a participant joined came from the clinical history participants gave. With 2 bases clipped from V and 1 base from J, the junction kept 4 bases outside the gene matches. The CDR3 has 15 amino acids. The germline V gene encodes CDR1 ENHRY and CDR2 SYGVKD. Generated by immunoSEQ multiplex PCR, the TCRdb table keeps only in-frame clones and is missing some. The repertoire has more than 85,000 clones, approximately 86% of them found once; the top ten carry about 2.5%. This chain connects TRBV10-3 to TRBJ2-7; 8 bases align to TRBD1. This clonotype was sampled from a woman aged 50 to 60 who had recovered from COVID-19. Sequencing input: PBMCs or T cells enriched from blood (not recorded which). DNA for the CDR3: TGTGCCATCAGTGAGGACAGGGGCCTATCCTACGAGCAGTACTTC. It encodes CAISEDRGLSYEQYF.